This note documents a single T cell receptor beta chain sequence. This clonotype was found once. This receptor's antigen is unknown. Base qualities are not recorded, but no much larger clone differs from it by a single base. A single read constitutes weak evidence. The data stem from a study of T-cell memory formation after mild COVID-19 (dated by TCRdb to about 2021). For the wider study: TCR sequence clusters from the two donors were found to be largely donor specific. In a couple of donors, T-cell clones that expanded and contracted after mild COVID-19 were tracked by sequencing TCRalpha and TCRbeta repertoires over time. Two young, previously healthy adult volunteers, one female and one male, were included in the cohort.

On the study overall, not on this receptor specifically: Contracting CD4+ clones were found mainly in CM and EM memory subsets, while CD8+ clones were enriched in EMRA. The study included only two mild cases, and larger cohorts that include severe cases with pre-infection samples were judged to be necessary. SARS-CoV-2 specificity was not confirmed for the second-wave clones peaking on day 37. Some responding clones were found in pre-infection memory, which suggests that pre-existing cross-reactive memory T cells took part in the SARS-CoV-2 response. Clones contracting from day 15 to 85 had balanced CD4/CD8 phenotypes, while a second wave expanding from day 15 to 37 was biased towards CD4+.

Instrument used: Illumina NovaSeq 6000. Using 5'RACE with constant-segment primers, TCRalpha and TCRbeta cDNA libraries were constructed, with sample barcodes and unique molecular identifiers added in the process. RNA was extracted from every sample with Trizol reagent. Libraries were amplified in two PCR steps, with a second sample barcode and Illumina TruSeq adapters added in the second step. The libraries were sequenced on an Illumina NovaSeq using 2 x 150 bp paired-end reads. Per the source publication's procedure: With migec v1.2.7, reads were demultiplexed and then collapsed into UMI-guided consensus sequences. Using mixcr v2.1.11, the UMI consensuses were aligned to TRA and TRB V and J templates and assembled into clonotypes. Expanded or contracted clonotypes were those called significant by both edgeR and NoisET, with noise models trained on biological replicates. edgeR calls used a false discovery rate-adjusted p below 0.01 and a log2 fold-change threshold of 1. As an exploratory analysis of dynamics, max-normalized trajectories of the 1000 most abundant clonotypes were examined by PCA with hierarchical clustering. The CD4 or CD8 phenotype of responding clones was assigned using the separately sequenced CD4+ and CD8+ repertoires. In TCRdb, the public reads were trimmed at Q25 with fastp and aligned with MiXCR, with productive beta chains retained. One record per CDR3 amino acid sequence lists the most common genes and DNA. TCRdb, not the original authors, processed these V and J calls. Within this sample are about 57,000 distinct CDR3 sequences, with 12% of them counted one time only. 24% of the sample comes from the top ten.

Ficoll-Paque density gradient centrifugation was used to isolate PBMCs. The sequenced sample was PBMCs or a T cell subset sorted from them (not recorded which). The sequence derives from a man aged 18 to 29 who had mild COVID-19 (a few samples of this study predate the infection). The sample titles of this study are shuffled in the database, so cell type and time point are left out; the donor was told from shared clones.

The nucleotide sequence is TGTGCCAGCAGCCAAGCCAGCGGGGGGGCTGCCTCCTACGAGCAGTACGTC. It specifies CASSQASGGAASYEQYV. The V and J genes are TRBV3-1 and TRBJ2-7; 10 central bases correspond to TRBD2. CDR1 LGHDT and CDR2 YNNKEL were looked up in the germline V gene (reference sequence). The CDR3, cysteine through valine, is 17 amino acids long. Left in the record is the CDR3 DNA by itself, 51 bases read in frame from the first base. V is cut back by 1 base and J by 0 bases, with 6 bases in the junction unmatched.